One sample yielded the 11 T cell receptor beta chains listed below, sequenced in a study of blood T cell repertoires in COVID-19. Measured with immunoSEQ multiplex PCR; TCRdb has only the in-frame clones, and not every one. Of roughly 30,000 clones listed, roughly 70% are singletons. Sequenced: peripheral blood. The receptors come from a boy aged 2 to 9 with active or convalescent COVID-19.

This rearrangement joins TRBV13 to TRBJ2-2; TRBD2 matches 10 bases. The V segment lost 7 bases and the J segment 7 bases; nucleotides outside the gene matches: 15. CDR3 size: 17 residues. Looked up from germline, CDR1 is PRHDT and CDR2 is FYEKMQ (reference sequence). CDR3 amino acids: CASIGLAGDGPYGELFF. In DNA form, the CDR3 reads TGTGCCAGCATTGGGCTAGCGGGAGATGGGCCCTACGGGGAGCTGTTTTTT. Full variable domain (outside the CDR3, taken from reference TRBV13 and TRBJ2-2): AAGVIQSPRHLIKEKRETATLKCYPIPRHDTVYWYQQGPGQDPQFLISFYEKMQSDKGSIPDRFSAQQFSDYHSELNMSSLELGDSALYFCASIGLAGDGPYGELFFGEGSRLTVL.

This clone has only one observation. This sequence joins TRBV6-5 and TRBJ2-7, with D possibly TRBD2 on 5 matching bases. The CDR3 has 13 amino acids. CDR1 and CDR2 from the germline V gene are MNHEY and SVGAGI. Trimming shortened V by 5 bases and J by 3 bases, and 11 bases separated the two germline ends. This CDR3 reads CASSLANFYEQYF. In nucleotides, the CDR3 is TGTGCCAGCAGTCTAGCCAATTTCTACGAGCAGTACTTC.

The chain employs TRBV28 and TRBJ1-1, with TRBD1 identical over 7 bases. V trimming: 6 bases; J trimming: 0 bases; junction bases outside the gene matches: 13. The germline V gene encodes CDR1 MDHEN and CDR2 SYDVKM. CDR3 length: 17 amino acids. The CDR3 nucleotides read TGTGCCAGCAGAGTACCCTTTCGGACAGGAATGAACACTGAAGCTTTCTTT. Its protein product is CASRVPFRTGMNTEAFF.

The chain uses TRBV10-2 and TRBJ2-1; 8 bases are a match to TRBD2. Per germline, CDR1 WSHSY and CDR2 SAAADI. The V and J ends lost 6 bases and 6 bases, in that order; junction bases with no gene match: 7. CDR3 size: 14 residues. In DNA form, the CDR3 reads TGCGCCAGCAGGGGGGGGACTAGGTCCAATGAGCAGTTCTTC. Its protein is CASRGGTRSNEQFF.

The chain joins TRBV5-1 to TRBJ2-1; 12 nucleotides match TRBD2. With V trimmed by 10 bases and J by 1 base, 12 bases remained unmatched. CDR1 SGHRS and CDR2 YFSETQ come from the germline V gene. CDR3 size: 17 residues. This CDR3 reads CASHLTSGRESYNEQFF. In DNA, the CDR3 is TGCGCCTCCCACCTGACTAGCGGGAGAGAATCCTACAATGAGCAGTTCTTC.

The CDR3 spells CASSGPNYGYTF. CDR3 sequence (DNA): TGTGCCAGTAGTGGGCCTAACTATGGCTACACCTTC. This chain joins TRBV19 and TRBJ1-2, with unresolved D. Deletions cut 5 bases from V and 0 bases from J, with 4 bases between. Germline V CDR1 and CDR2: LNHDA, SQIVND (reference sequence). CDR3 length equals 12 residues.

The chain joins TRBV7-2 to TRBJ2-1; 10 bases fit TRBD2. Trimming at V came to 2 bases and at J to 8 bases, leaving 6 bases not matched to a gene. The CDR3 has 15 amino acids. Germline CDR1 SGHTA, CDR2 FQGNSA. This chain's CDR3 is CASSLSSGSVDEQFF. The CDR3 DNA is TGTGCCAGCAGCTTATCTAGCGGGAGTGTGGATGAGCAGTTCTTC.

This clone was seen only a few times. The CDR3 bases are TGTGCCAGCAGTAGAGGGGGAAACAATGAGCAGTTCTTC. Translation gives CASSRGGNNEQFF. J is TRBJ2-1 and V is TRBV6-4, with a tentative D call TRBD1 (6 bases). The V end was cut by 5 bases, the J end by 5 bases, with 10 bases between. The CDR3 sequence is 13 residues long. Germline-derived CDR1 and CDR2 are MRHNA and SNTAGT.

This clone is judged large. The chain links TRBV27 to TRBJ2-7; 7 bases line up with TRBD1. J was trimmed by 2 bases and V by 3 bases; bases with no gene match: 1. The CDR3 spans 13 residues. The germline V gene has CDR1 MNHEY and CDR2 SMNVEV (reference sequence). The CDR3 nucleotides read TGTGCCAGCAGTTTCACAGGGGCCTACGAGCAGTACTTC. Translating it yields CASSFTGAYEQYF.

This clone appeared once. The V and J genes are TRBV9 and TRBJ1-6, with a tentative D call TRBD1 (6 bases). V was clipped by 2 bases and J by 10 bases, with 13 bases between them. There are 14 residues in the CDR3. CDR1 SGDLS and CDR2 YYNGEE come from the germline V gene. CDR3 residues: CASSVQGLGSPLHF. CDR3 sequence (DNA): TGTGCCAGCAGCGTGCAGGGGTTGGGGTCACCCCTCCACTTT.

This chain links TRBV7-9 with TRBJ2-5; 7 nucleotides line up with TRBD2. The CDR3 consists of 12 residues. V shed 11 bases, J shed 3 bases, and the junction held 6 bases outside the gene matches. Germline CDR1 and CDR2: SEHNR and FQNEAQ (reference sequence). For the CDR3, the DNA is TGTGCCGTACCTCTAGCGGAAGAGACCCAGTACTTC. Translation gives CAVPLAEETQYF.